Listed below are T cell receptor beta chains from one sample, sequenced in a study of T cell responses to AZD1222 COVID-19 vaccine. Profiled with immunoSEQ multiplex PCR; TCRdb holds only in-frame clones, not every one. Of 120,000 to 150,000 clones in the sample, around 88% are singletons; the top ten hold around 2%. Sequencing used peripheral blood, obtained on day 0 of AZD1222 vaccination. The receptor source for this set is an adult in good health. The CDR3 runs from the conserved cysteine through the conserved F or W. Fields, in order: J gene, V gene, clone size, D gene, CDR3 DNA, CDR3 protein. The D gene is left open where the match is weak. A clone size is listed for some rows: how often the clone was seen (once, few, many), or a class if it is expanded.

J: TRBJ2-3
V: TRBV29-1
size: NA
D: NA
DNA: TGCAGCGTTTCCGCAGCTTTCACAGATACGCAGTATTTT
CDR3: CSVSAAFTDTQYF

J: TRBJ2-5
V: TRBV11-3
size: NA
D: NA
DNA: TGTGCCACCCAATGCGGGGAGACCCAGTACTTC
CDR3: CATQCGETQYF

J: TRBJ2-2
V: TRBV6-1
size: NA
D: TRBD2
DNA: TGTGCCAGCAGTGGAATGGGCCTAGCGGTTTACACCGGGGAGCTGTTTTTT
CDR3: CASSGMGLAVYTGELFF

J: TRBJ1-5
V: TRBV6-2/TRBV6-3
size: NA
D: NA
DNA: TGTGCCAGCAGCCACGCCTTCAGGGGTAGCAATCAGCCCCAGCATTTT
CDR3: CASSHAFRGSNQPQHF

J: TRBJ2-5
V: TRBV21-1
size: NA
D: NA
DNA: TGTGCCAGCACCAGCTGTAGAGGTGGCGGGGAGACCCAGTACTTC
CDR3: CASTSCRGGGETQYF

J: TRBJ1-5
V: TRBV12-3/TRBV12-4
size: NA
D: NA
DNA: TGTGCCAGCAGTCCGGTTGATCAGCCCCAGCATTTT
CDR3: CASSPVDQPQHF

J: TRBJ1-2
V: TRBV27
size: NA
D: TRBD1
DNA: TGTGCCAGCAGTAGGGGACAGTTTTTTGATGGCTACACCTTC
CDR3: CASSRGQFFDGYTF

J: TRBJ2-7
V: TRBV11-2
size: NA
D: NA
DNA: TGTGCCAGCAGCTTAGTAGGGGATGCCCTCTATGAGCAGTACTTC
CDR3: CASSLVGDALYEQYF

J: TRBJ2-1
V: TRBV5-6
size: NA
D: NA
DNA: TGTGCCAGCAGCCTAACAGTGACAGTATCCTACAATGAGCAGTTCTTC
CDR3: CASSLTVTVSYNEQFF

J: TRBJ1-2
V: TRBV5-1
size: NA
D: TRBD1
DNA: TGCGCCAGCAGCCCCCTGGGGACAGGTCGATATGGCTACACCTTC
CDR3: CASSPLGTGRYGYTF

J: TRBJ1-1
V: TRBV18
size: NA
D: NA
DNA: TGTGCCAGCTCACCGTTCTCGGGGAACACTGAAGCTTTCTTT
CDR3: CASSPFSGNTEAFF

J: TRBJ1-6
V: TRBV30
size: NA
D: TRBD1
DNA: TGTGCCTGGCGCCGGGACAGGGGATCACCCCTCCACTTT
CDR3: CAWRRDRGSPLHF

J: TRBJ2-1
V: TRBV11-3
size: NA
D: TRBD2
DNA: TGTGCCAGCACCGGGGGACTAGCGGGCTACAATGAGCAGTTCTTC
CDR3: CASTGGLAGYNEQFF

J: TRBJ1-3
V: TRBV6-6
size: few
D: TRBD1
DNA: TGTGCCAGCAGTTCGACAGGGGTAGTAGGAAACACCATATATTTT
CDR3: CASSSTGVVGNTIYF

J: TRBJ2-7
V: TRBV7-3
size: NA
D: NA
DNA: TGTGCCAGCAGCTTATCTCCCGCATACTCCTACGAGCAGTACTTC
CDR3: CASSLSPAYSYEQYF

J: TRBJ1-3
V: TRBV29-1
size: NA
D: NA
DNA: TGCAGCGTGACCTTGGGGGACACCATATATTTT
CDR3: CSVTLGDTIYF

J: TRBJ2-3
V: TRBV14
size: NA
D: TRBD1
DNA: TGTGCCAGCAGCCACCGGACAGGGAGCACAGATACGCAGTATTTT
CDR3: CASSHRTGSTDTQYF

J: TRBJ1-1
V: TRBV6-6
size: NA
D: NA
DNA: TGTGCCAGCAGTTACGGGGGGAACACTGAAGCTTTCTTT
CDR3: CASSYGGNTEAFF

J: TRBJ1-1
V: TRBV29-1
size: NA
D: NA
DNA: TGCAGCGTTGCGGGACCAGGTAAAGCTTTCTTT
CDR3: CSVAGPGKAFF

J: TRBJ1-1
V: TRBV29-1
size: NA
D: NA
DNA: TGCAGCGTTGAAGACCCGACTCACCCAAACCGGGCTTTCTTT
CDR3: CSVEDPTHPNRAFF

J: TRBJ1-2
V: TRBV29-1
size: NA
D: NA
DNA: TGCAGCGTTGAAGGGTTCAGGAACGGCTACACCTTC
CDR3: CSVEGFRNGYTF

J: TRBJ1-3
V: TRBV9
size: NA
D: NA
DNA: TGTGCCAGCAGCGTAGAAGGGCGGAACACCATATATTTT
CDR3: CASSVEGRNTIYF

J: TRBJ2-1
V: TRBV7-9
size: NA
D: NA
DNA: TGTGCCAGCAGCTTAGCCGGCCGGGACACCTACAATGAGCAGTTCTTC
CDR3: CASSLAGRDTYNEQFF

J: TRBJ1-5
V: TRBV19
size: NA
D: NA
DNA: TGTGCCAGTAGTATATATTCCACACAGGGAGCCCAGCCCCAGCATTTT
CDR3: CASSIYSTQGAQPQHF

J: TRBJ1-2
V: TRBV12-3/TRBV12-4
size: NA
D: NA
DNA: TGTGCCAGCAGTCCCGGGATCTATGGCTACACCTTC
CDR3: CASSPGIYGYTF

J: TRBJ2-1
V: TRBV9
size: few
D: TRBD2
DNA: TGTGCCAGCAGCGTTGGACTAGCGGGAGACAATGAGCAGTTCTTC
CDR3: CASSVGLAGDNEQFF

J: TRBJ1-4
V: TRBV13
size: NA
D: TRBD1
DNA: TGTGCCAGCAGCACTCTAAAAGGGGGCGCAGGCGAAAAACTGTTTTTT
CDR3: CASSTLKGGAGEKLFF

J: TRBJ2-3
V: TRBV6-5
size: NA
D: NA
DNA: TGTGCCAGCACCCTCCTAGTCCCTCACGGGAATACGCAGTATTTT
CDR3: CASTLLVPHGNTQYF

J: TRBJ1-1
V: TRBV11-2
size: NA
D: NA
DNA: TGTGCCAGCACCCCCCTTGGGACCAATACTGAAGCTTTCTTT
CDR3: CASTPLGTNTEAFF